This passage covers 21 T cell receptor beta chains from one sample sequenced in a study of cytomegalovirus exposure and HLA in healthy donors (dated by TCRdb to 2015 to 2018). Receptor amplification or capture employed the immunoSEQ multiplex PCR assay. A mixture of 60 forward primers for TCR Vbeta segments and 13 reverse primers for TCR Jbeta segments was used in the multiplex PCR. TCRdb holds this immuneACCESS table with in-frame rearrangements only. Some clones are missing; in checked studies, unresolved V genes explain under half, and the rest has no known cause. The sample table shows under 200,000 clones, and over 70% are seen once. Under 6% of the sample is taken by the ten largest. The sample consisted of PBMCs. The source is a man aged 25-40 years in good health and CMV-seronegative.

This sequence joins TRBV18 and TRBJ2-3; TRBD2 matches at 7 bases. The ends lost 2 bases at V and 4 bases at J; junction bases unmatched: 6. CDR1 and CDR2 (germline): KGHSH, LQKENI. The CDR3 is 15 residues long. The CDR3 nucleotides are TGTGCCAGCTCACCAGAGGGAGGGTCAGCAGATACGCAGTATTTT. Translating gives CASSPEGGSADTQYF.

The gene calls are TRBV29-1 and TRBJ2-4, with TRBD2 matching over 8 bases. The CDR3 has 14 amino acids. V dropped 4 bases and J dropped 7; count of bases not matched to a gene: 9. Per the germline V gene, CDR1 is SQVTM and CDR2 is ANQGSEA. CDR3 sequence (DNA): TGCAGCGTTGCCGGGACTAGTCTAGACAACATTCAGTACTTC. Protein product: CSVAGTSLDNIQYF.

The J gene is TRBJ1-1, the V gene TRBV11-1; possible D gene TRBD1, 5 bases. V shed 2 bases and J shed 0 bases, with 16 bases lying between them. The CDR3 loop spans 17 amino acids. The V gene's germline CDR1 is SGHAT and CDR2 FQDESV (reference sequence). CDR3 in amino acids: CASSLSNLRGMNTEAFF. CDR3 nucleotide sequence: TGTGCCAGCAGCTTAAGTAATCTCCGGGGGATGAACACTGAAGCTTTCTTT.

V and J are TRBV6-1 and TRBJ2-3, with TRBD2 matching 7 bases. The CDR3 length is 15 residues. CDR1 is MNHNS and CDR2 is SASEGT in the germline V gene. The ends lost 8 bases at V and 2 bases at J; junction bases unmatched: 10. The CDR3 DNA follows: TGTGCCAGCTCACTACCCCGGGGGGACACAGATACGCAGTATTTT. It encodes CASSLPRGDTDTQYF.

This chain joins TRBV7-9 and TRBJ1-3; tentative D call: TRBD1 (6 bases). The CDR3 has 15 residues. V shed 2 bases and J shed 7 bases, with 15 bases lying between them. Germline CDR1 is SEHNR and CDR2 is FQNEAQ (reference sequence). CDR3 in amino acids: CASSLSPGTYNTIYF. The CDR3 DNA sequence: TGTGCCAGCAGCTTATCCCCAGGGACATACAACACCATATATTTT.

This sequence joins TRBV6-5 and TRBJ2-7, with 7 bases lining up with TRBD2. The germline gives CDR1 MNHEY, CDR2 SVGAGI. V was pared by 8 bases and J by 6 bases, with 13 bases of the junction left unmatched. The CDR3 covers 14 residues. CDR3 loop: CASLRGAGASEQYF. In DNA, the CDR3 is TGTGCCAGCCTAAGGGGTGCGGGAGCGTCCGAGCAGTACTTC.

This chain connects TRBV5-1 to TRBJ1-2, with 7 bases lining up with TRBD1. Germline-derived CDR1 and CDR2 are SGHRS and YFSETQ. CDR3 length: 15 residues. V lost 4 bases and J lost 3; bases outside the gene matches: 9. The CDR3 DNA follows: TGCGCCAGCAGCCCTCCCGTACAGGGGTACTATGGCTACACCTTC. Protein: CASSPPVQGYYGYTF. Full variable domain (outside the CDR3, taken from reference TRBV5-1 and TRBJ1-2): KAGVTQTPRYLIKTRGQQVTLSCSPISGHRSVSWYQQTPGQGLQFLFEYFSETQRNKGNFPGRFSGRQFSNSRSEMNVSTLELGDSALYLCASSPPVQGYYGYTFGSGTRLTVV.

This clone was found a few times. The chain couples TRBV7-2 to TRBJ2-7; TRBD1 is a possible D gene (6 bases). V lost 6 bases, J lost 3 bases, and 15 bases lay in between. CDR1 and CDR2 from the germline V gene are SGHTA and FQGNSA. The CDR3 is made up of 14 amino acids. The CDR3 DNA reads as TGTGCCAGCAGTTTCAAGACAGGCCTCTACGAGCAGTACTTC. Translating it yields CASSFKTGLYEQYF. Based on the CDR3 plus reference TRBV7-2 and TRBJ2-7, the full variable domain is GAGVSQSPSNKVTEKGKDVELRCDPISGHTALYWYRQSLGQGLEFLIYFQGNSAPDKSGLPSDRFSAERTGGSVSTLTIQRTQQEDSAVYLCASSFKTGLYEQYFGPGTRLTVT.

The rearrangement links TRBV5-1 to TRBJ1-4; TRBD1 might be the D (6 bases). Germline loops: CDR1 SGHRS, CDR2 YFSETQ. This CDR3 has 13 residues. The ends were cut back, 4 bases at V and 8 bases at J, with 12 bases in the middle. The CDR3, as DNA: TGCGCCAGCAGCAACAGGGTGGAGGAAAAACTGTTTTTT. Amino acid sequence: CASSNRVEEKLFF.

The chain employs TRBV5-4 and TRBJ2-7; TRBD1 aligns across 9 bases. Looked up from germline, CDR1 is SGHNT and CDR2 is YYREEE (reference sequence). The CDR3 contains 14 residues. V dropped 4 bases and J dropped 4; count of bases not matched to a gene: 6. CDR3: CASSSRGQGYEQYF. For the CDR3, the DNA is TGTGCCAGCAGCAGCCGTGGACAGGGGTACGAGCAGTACTTC.

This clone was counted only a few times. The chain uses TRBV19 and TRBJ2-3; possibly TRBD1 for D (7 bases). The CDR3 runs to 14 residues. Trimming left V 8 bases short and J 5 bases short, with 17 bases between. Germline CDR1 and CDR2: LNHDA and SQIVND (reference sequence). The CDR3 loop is CASGTGGGKDTQYF. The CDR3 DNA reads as TGTGCCAGTGGAACCGGAGGGGGCAAAGATACGCAGTATTTT.

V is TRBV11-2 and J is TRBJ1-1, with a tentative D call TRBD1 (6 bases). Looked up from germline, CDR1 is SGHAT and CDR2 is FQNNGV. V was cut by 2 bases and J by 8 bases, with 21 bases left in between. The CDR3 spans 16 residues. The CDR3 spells CASSLRWTETFREAFF. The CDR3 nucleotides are TGTGCCAGCAGCTTACGGTGGACAGAGACCTTTCGCGAAGCTTTCTTT.

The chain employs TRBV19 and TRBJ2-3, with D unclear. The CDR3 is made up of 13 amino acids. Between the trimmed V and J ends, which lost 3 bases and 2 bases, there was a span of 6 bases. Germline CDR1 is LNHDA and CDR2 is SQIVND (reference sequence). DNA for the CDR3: TGTGCCAGTAGTATTTCCCTCACAGATACGCAGTATTTT. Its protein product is CASSISLTDTQYF.

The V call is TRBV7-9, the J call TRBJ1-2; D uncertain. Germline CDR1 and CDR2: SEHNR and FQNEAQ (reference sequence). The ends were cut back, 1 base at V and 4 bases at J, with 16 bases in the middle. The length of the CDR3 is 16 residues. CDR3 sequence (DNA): TGTGCCAGCAGCTTAGTTGCGAAGGCGGAGGGCTATGGCTACACCTTC. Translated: CASSLVAKAEGYGYTF.

CDR3 sequence reads: CASSDLLRRQETQYF. DNA for the CDR3: TGTGCCAGCAGTGACTTATTGAGACGGCAAGAGACCCAGTACTTC. V usage is TRBV28 and J usage is TRBJ2-5, with D unresolved. The CDR3 totals 15 residues. V shed 5 bases and J shed 2 bases, with 15 bases lying between them. Germline V gives CDR1 MDHEN, CDR2 SYDVKM.

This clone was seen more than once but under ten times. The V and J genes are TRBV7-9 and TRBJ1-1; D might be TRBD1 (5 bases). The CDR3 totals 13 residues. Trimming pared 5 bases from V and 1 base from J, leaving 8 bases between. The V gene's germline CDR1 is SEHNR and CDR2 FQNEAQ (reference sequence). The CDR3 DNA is TGTGCCAGCAGCCTCCAGGGGAACACTGAAGCTTTCTTT. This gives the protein CASSLQGNTEAFF.

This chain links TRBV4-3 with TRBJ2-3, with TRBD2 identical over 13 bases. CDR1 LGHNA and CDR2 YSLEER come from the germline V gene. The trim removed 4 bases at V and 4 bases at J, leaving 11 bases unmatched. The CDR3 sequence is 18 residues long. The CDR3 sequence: CASSPEETSGGWADTQYF. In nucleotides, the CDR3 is TGCGCCAGCAGCCCCGAGGAGACTAGCGGGGGGTGGGCAGATACGCAGTATTTT.

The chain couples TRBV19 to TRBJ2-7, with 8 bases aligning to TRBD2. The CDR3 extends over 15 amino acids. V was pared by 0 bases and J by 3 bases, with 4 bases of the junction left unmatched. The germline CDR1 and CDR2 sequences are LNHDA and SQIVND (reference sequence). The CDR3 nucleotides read TGTGCCAGTAGTATAGAAGGGAGCGGGAGCTACGAGCAGTACTTC. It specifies CASSIEGSGSYEQYF.

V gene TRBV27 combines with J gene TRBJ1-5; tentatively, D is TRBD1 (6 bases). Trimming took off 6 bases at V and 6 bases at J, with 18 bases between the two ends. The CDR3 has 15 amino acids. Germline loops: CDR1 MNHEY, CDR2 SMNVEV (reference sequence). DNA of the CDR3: TGTGCCAGCAGCCACTCGGTAGAAGGGGGTCAGCCCCAGCATTTT. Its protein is CASSHSVEGGQPQHF.

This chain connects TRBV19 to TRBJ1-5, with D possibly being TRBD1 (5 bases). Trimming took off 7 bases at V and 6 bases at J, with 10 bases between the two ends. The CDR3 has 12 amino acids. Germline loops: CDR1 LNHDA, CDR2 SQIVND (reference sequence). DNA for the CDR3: TGTGCCAGTAAGGGGCGAGGTCAGCCCCAGCATTTT. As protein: CASKGRGQPQHF.

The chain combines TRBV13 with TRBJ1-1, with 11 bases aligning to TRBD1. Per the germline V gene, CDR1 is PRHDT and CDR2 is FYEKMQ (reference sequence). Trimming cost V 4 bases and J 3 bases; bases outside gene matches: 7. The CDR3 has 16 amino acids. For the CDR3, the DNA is TGTGCCAGCAGCTGGGGACAGGGGGGCTTAGACACTGAAGCTTTCTTT. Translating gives CASSWGQGGLDTEAFF. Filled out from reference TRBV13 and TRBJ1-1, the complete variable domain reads AAGVIQSPRHLIKEKRETATLKCYPIPRHDTVYWYQQGPGQDPQFLISFYEKMQSDKGSIPDRFSAQQFSDYHSELNMSSLELGDSALYFCASSWGQGGLDTEAFFGQGTRLTVV.